The 27 T cell receptor beta chains given below trace back to one sample, sequenced in a study of beta chain features in type 1 diabetes. Study-wide findings and caveats: TCRB CDR3 length was moderately but significantly reduced in all four CD4+ subsets of Type 1 diabetes patients.

Every isolated RNA sample was fully reverse transcribed, so sequencing captured expressed TCRB transcripts. Sequenced by immunoSEQ multiplex PCR; TCRdb stores in-frame clones only, minus some. Of tens of thousands of clones in the sample, roughly two thirds were seen once. The antigens these receptors bind are not known. Sequenced input: stem cell memory CD4+ T cells from blood. The source is a woman aged 40-49 years with type 1 diabetes.

This clone has a single count. In DNA form, the CDR3 reads TGTGCCAGCAGCGTGGGCGGGACGGTCTCCTACGAGCAGTACTTC. Its protein is CASSVGGTVSYEQYF. The V and J genes are TRBV9 and TRBJ2-7; possibly TRBD2 for D (6 bases). The CDR3 sequence is 15 residues long. Germline V gives CDR1 SGDLS, CDR2 YYNGEE. V lost 2 bases and J 0 bases, leaving 12 bases between the germline ends.

The chain is built from TRBV11-1 and TRBJ1-1, with D unclear. With 5 bases removed from V and 0 bases from J, the gap between germline ends came to 7 bases. CDR1 and CDR2 (germline): SGHAT, FQDESV (reference sequence). There are 13 residues in the CDR3. The CDR3 coding sequence is TGTGCCAGCAGCCCGGAGGTGAACACTGAAGCTTTCTTT. It specifies CASSPEVNTEAFF.

This clone was recorded a few times. The V gene is TRBV6-5, the J gene TRBJ1-2; no clear D gene. The germline V and J ends were trimmed by 6 bases and 8 bases, with 19 bases remaining between them. This CDR3 is 14 amino acids long. Germline CDR1 reads MNHEY; CDR2 reads SVGAGI. The CDR3 loop is CASRNTPDAGGYTF. In DNA form, the CDR3 reads TGTGCCAGCAGAAACACACCAGATGCGGGGGGCTACACCTTC.

V usage is TRBV11-3 and J usage is TRBJ2-1; 7 bases line up with TRBD2. V shed 2 bases, J shed 5 bases, and the junction held 3 bases outside the gene matches. CDR3 length: 14 residues. Germline CDR1 is SGHNT and CDR2 is YENEEA. This chain's CDR3 is CASSLRSGDNEQFF. DNA of the CDR3: TGTGCCAGCAGCTTAAGGAGCGGGGACAATGAGCAGTTCTTC.

The genes are TRBV7-2 and TRBJ2-5, with D perhaps TRBD1 (5 bases). Germline-derived CDR1 and CDR2 are SGHTA and FQGNSA. V was shortened by 2 bases and J by 5 bases, with 12 bases between the two germline ends. The CDR3 is 14 amino acids. The CDR3 DNA sequence: TGTGCCAGCAGCTTACAGGGTTTGGGGGAGACCCAGTACTTC. Its protein product is CASSLQGLGETQYF.

This clone was found a few times. The gene calls are TRBV6-5 and TRBJ1-2; TRBD1 matches at 12 bases. The germline V gene has CDR1 MNHEY and CDR2 SVGAGI. Trimming at V came to 6 bases and at J to 4 bases, leaving 6 bases not matched to a gene. CDR3 length: 15 amino acids. CDR3 amino acids: CASRRGTGGTYGYTF. The CDR3 DNA reads TGTGCCAGCAGACGCGGGACAGGGGGCACCTATGGCTACACCTTC.

This clone has more than one count but fewer than ten. The chain has TRBV6-6 and TRBJ1-1; D is possibly TRBD1 (5 bases). The V gene's germline CDR1 is MNHNY and CDR2 SVGAGI (reference sequence). The V gene lost 6 bases and the J gene lost 1 base, with 9 bases spanning the gap. This CDR3 is 13 amino acids long. This CDR3 reads CASRRTKNTEAFF. The CDR3 coding sequence is TGTGCCAGCAGGCGGACAAAGAACACTGAAGCTTTCTTT.

The sample holds a few counts of this clone. The rearrangement uses TRBV27 and TRBJ2-2; D is uncertain. Trimming removed 0 bases from V and 5 bases from J, with 7 bases in between. Per germline, CDR1 MNHEY and CDR2 SMNVEV (reference sequence). This CDR3 is built from 14 residues. The CDR3 here is CASSLSPGTGELFF. The CDR3 DNA reads as TGTGCCAGCAGTTTATCTCCCGGGACCGGGGAGCTGTTTTTT.

The chain's CDR3 is CASSQDVQGLAGYTF. As DNA, the CDR3 is TGCGCCAGCAGCCAAGATGTCCAGGGTTTGGCTGGCTACACCTTC. This chain joins TRBV4-3 and TRBJ1-2; TRBD1 might be the D (5 bases). The CDR3 length is 15 residues. In germline, CDR1 is LGHNA, CDR2 YSLEER. Trimming removed 0 bases at V and 7 bases at J, with 15 bases between.

This clone was seen a few times. The V and J genes are TRBV7-2 and TRBJ2-7; maybe TRBD1 (6 bases). Trimming pared 2 bases from V and 3 bases from J, leaving 11 bases between. Germline CDR1 is SGHTA and CDR2 is FQGNSA. The CDR3 extends over 14 amino acids. This chain's CDR3 is CASSLSLDSYEQYF. CDR3 DNA sequence: TGTGCCAGCAGCTTATCGCTGGACAGCTACGAGCAGTACTTC.

This clone has more than one count but fewer than ten. The rearrangement joins TRBV23-1 to TRBJ2-6, with no clear D. TRBV23-1 is classed as an ORF, of uncertain function. V lost 1 base to trimming and J lost 0 bases, with 7 bases between them. The CDR3 covers 16 residues. CDR3 DNA sequence: TGCGCCAGCAGTCAATGGGCTCTCTCTGGGGCCAACGTCCTGACTTTC. The encoded protein is CASSQWALSGANVLTF.

The chain couples TRBV19 to TRBJ2-7; TRBD1 aligns across 12 bases. V shed 9 bases and J 6 bases; nucleotides not matched to a gene: 6. This CDR3 spans 13 amino acids. From germline, CDR1 is LNHDA and CDR2 SQIVND (reference sequence). CDR3 sequence (DNA): TGTGCCAGCACCGGGACAGGGGGCTCCGAGCAGTACTTC. Residues: CASTGTGGSEQYF.

The gene calls are TRBV18 and TRBJ1-6; a possible D gene is TRBD1 (6 bases). The V end was cut by 1 base, the J end by 0 bases, with 10 bases between. The CDR3 consists of 17 residues. CDR1 is KGHSH and CDR2 is LQKENI in the germline V gene. The CDR3 loop is CASSPLQGSSYNSPLHF. The CDR3 DNA follows: TGTGCCAGCTCACCACTCCAGGGGAGCTCCTATAATTCACCCCTCCACTTT.

CDR3 amino acids: CASSRTSGQETQYF. The CDR3 nucleotides are TGTGCCAGTAGTAGGACTAGCGGCCAAGAGACCCAGTACTTC. The J gene is TRBJ2-5, the V gene TRBV19, with 10 bases identical to TRBD2. There are 14 residues in the CDR3. V lost 4 bases to trimming and J lost 1 base; unmatched junction nucleotides: 0. Germline-derived CDR1 and CDR2 are LNHDA and SQIVND (reference sequence).

The chain combines TRBV30 with TRBJ1-1, with D tentatively TRBD1 (6 bases). From germline, CDR1 is GTSNPN and CDR2 SVGIG (reference sequence). Trimming took off 4 bases at V and 0 bases at J, with 6 bases between the two ends. This CDR3 comprises 12 residues. The CDR3 bases are TGTGCCTGGAACAGGGTGAACACTGAAGCTTTCTTT. Translation: CAWNRVNTEAFF.

V usage is TRBV9 and J usage is TRBJ1-6; TRBD1 aligns across 10 bases. The CDR3 has 15 amino acids. V shed 3 bases, J shed 7 bases, and the junction held 4 bases outside the gene matches. Germline CDR1 SGDLS, CDR2 YYNGEE. CDR3 residues: CASSGGQGVNSPLHF. In DNA, the CDR3 is TGTGCCAGCAGCGGCGGACAGGGGGTGAATTCACCCCTCCACTTT.

This clone was found a few times. The V call is TRBV5-1, the J call TRBJ1-1; D ambiguous. Germline CDR1 is SGHRS and CDR2 is YFSETQ. The V and J ends lost 0 bases and 0 bases respectively, with 9 bases between them. The length of the CDR3 is 15 residues. The CDR3 DNA sequence: TGCGCCAGCAGCTTGGAACCGGGGATGAACACTGAAGCTTTCTTT. Its translation: CASSLEPGMNTEAFF.

This clone has just a few counts. The rearrangement links TRBV18 to TRBJ2-1; TRBD2 agrees at 11 bases. Germline lookup yields CDR1 KGHSH and CDR2 LQKENI. The CDR3 covers 16 residues. The J segment lost 3 bases and the V segment lost 3 bases, leaving 4 bases of the junction unmatched. The CDR3 coding sequence is TGTGCCAGCTCACCGTCCCTAGCGGGGGGCTACAATGAGCAGTTCTTC. This gives the protein CASSPSLAGGYNEQFF.

V is TRBV5-1 and J is TRBJ2-1; maybe TRBD2 (6 bases). Germline V CDR1 and CDR2: SGHRS, YFSETQ. The CDR3 runs to 17 residues. The V and J ends lost 0 bases and 1 base respectively, with 14 bases between them. CDR3 DNA: TGCGCCAGCAGCTTGGCCCGAGCGGGCTCTTCCTACAATGAGCAGTTCTTC. Its translation is CASSLARAGSSYNEQFF.

The chain employs TRBV28 and TRBJ2-7, with D possibly TRBD1 on 7 matching bases. The CDR3 length is 15 residues. V shed 6 bases and J shed 1 base, with 16 bases lying between them. Germline CDR1 MDHEN, CDR2 SYDVKM. CDR3 amino acids: CASSTPGGRSYEQYF. The CDR3 bases are TGTGCCAGCAGCACCCCAGGGGGGAGATCCTACGAGCAGTACTTC.

V is TRBV7-6 and J is TRBJ1-4; D ambiguous. Trimming cost V 3 bases and J 5 bases, with 7 bases left between them. This CDR3 contains 13 residues. Germline CDR1 is SGHVS and CDR2 is FNYEAQ. The chain's CDR3 is CASSLSRNEKLFF. The CDR3 DNA reads as TGTGCCAGCAGCTTGAGTCGCAATGAAAAACTGTTTTTT.

This clone was observed a handful of times. The chain couples TRBV7-8 to TRBJ1-6, with a tentative D call TRBD1 (5 bases). The CDR3 contains 18 residues. Germline CDR1 SGHVS, CDR2 FQNEAQ. V was clipped by 5 bases and J by 0 bases, with 17 bases between them. CDR3 sequence (DNA): TGTGCCAGCAGCGCCCTCGGGGGAGGAGGCTCCTATAATTCACCCCTCCACTTT. It specifies CASSALGGGGSYNSPLHF.

This rearrangement joins TRBV2 to TRBJ2-3; 8 bases agree with TRBD1. There are 14 residues in the CDR3. The V segment lost 7 bases and the J segment 3 bases; nucleotides outside the gene matches: 6. Germline V gives CDR1 SNHLY, CDR2 FYNNEI. CDR3 in DNA: TGTGCCAGCACGAGGGACAGGTCTACAGATACGCAGTATTTT. This sequence encodes CASTRDRSTDTQYF.

V usage is TRBV7-9 and J usage is TRBJ2-7; 13 bases map to TRBD2. Per germline, CDR1 SEHNR and CDR2 FQNEAQ (reference sequence). Trimming removed 5 bases from V and 0 bases from J; junction bases left unmatched: 7. The CDR3 contains 17 residues. CDR3: CASSGRLAGGLSYEQYF. CDR3 DNA sequence: TGTGCCAGCAGCGGGAGACTAGCGGGAGGTCTCTCCTACGAGCAGTACTTC.

The rearrangement links TRBV9 to TRBJ1-4; D is unclear. The germline V gene has CDR1 SGDLS and CDR2 YYNGEE. Trimming left V 4 bases short and J 4 bases short, with 11 bases between. The CDR3 length is 14 residues. The CDR3 sequence is CASSLGGSNEKLFF. As DNA, the CDR3 is TGTGCCAGCAGCCTCGGAGGGAGTAATGAAAAACTGTTTTTT. The full variable domain, completed using reference TRBV9 and TRBJ1-4, is DSGVTQTPKHLITATGQRVTLRCSPRSGDLSVYWYQQSLDQGLQFLIQYYNGEERAKGNILERFSAQQFPDLHSELNLSSLELGDSALYFCASSLGGSNEKLFFGSGTQLSVL.

This clone was picked up a small number of times. The chain has TRBV25-1 and TRBJ1-5, with TRBD1 as a possible D gene (6 bases). This CDR3 contains 13 residues. With 4 bases removed from V and 6 bases from J, the gap between germline ends came to 10 bases. CDR1 MGHDK and CDR2 SYGVNS come from the germline V gene. This chain's CDR3 is CASSGQGGQPQHF. The CDR3 DNA sequence: TGTGCCAGCAGTGGCCAAGGGGGTCAGCCCCAGCATTTT.

The chain joins TRBV6-6 to TRBJ1-2, with a weak D call TRBD1 (5 bases). The germline V gene has CDR1 MNHNY and CDR2 SVGAGI (reference sequence). Trimming took off 2 bases at V and 3 bases at J, with 7 bases between the two ends. The CDR3 spans 13 residues. Here the CDR3 reads CASSYAGDYGYTF. The CDR3 coding sequence is TGTGCCAGCAGTTACGCGGGGGACTATGGCTACACCTTC.